Listed below are T cell receptor beta chains from one sample, sequenced in a study of blood T cell repertoires in COVID-19. Profiled with immunoSEQ multiplex PCR; TCRdb holds only in-frame clones, not every one. This repertoire shows some 350,000 clones, 88% found once; its top ten account for more than 5%. Specimen: PBMCs or T cells enriched from blood (not recorded which). The receptors originated from a man aged 30-40 years who had recovered from COVID-19. Both conserved end residues are part of each CDR3. Fields, in order: CDR3 DNA, CDR3 protein, V gene, D gene, J gene, clone size. D genes are given only for firm matches. Some rows mark clone size as missing; the rest say once, few, many or name a class of expanded clone.

DNA: TGTGCCACCAGTGACCAGGGACAGATCTACAATGAGCAGTTCTTC
CDR3: CATSDQGQIYNEQFF
V: TRBV24-1
D: TRBD1
J: TRBJ2-1
size: NA

DNA: TGTGCCAGTAGTAGACTAGCGGGGTCCTACGAGCAGTACTTC
CDR3: CASSRLAGSYEQYF
V: TRBV19
D: TRBD2
J: TRBJ2-7
size: NA

DNA: TGTGCCAGCACCACGGGACAGGTTGGATACTATGGCTACACCTTC
CDR3: CASTTGQVGYYGYTF
V: TRBV28
D: TRBD1
J: TRBJ1-2
size: NA

DNA: TGTGCCAGCAGTTCGCGGGGGTCTGGAAATTCACCCCTCCACTTT
CDR3: CASSSRGSGNSPLHF
V: TRBV28
D: NA
J: TRBJ1-6
size: NA

DNA: TGTGCCAGCAGTGAGGGACAGCCTGAGGTCGGGACCCAGTACTTC
CDR3: CASSEGQPEVGTQYF
V: TRBV2
D: TRBD1
J: TRBJ2-5
size: NA

DNA: TGTGCCAGCAGCCCTACTAGCGGGGGCACAGATACGCAGTATTTT
CDR3: CASSPTSGGTDTQYF
V: TRBV6-4
D: TRBD2
J: TRBJ2-3
size: NA

DNA: TGTGCCAGTAGTTCCCCGGGAGGGCGGACTGAAGCTTTCTTT
CDR3: CASSSPGGRTEAFF
V: TRBV19
D: NA
J: TRBJ1-1
size: NA

DNA: TGTGCCAGCAGTTCTGACACCTACGAGCAGTACTTC
CDR3: CASSSDTYEQYF
V: TRBV12-3/TRBV12-4
D: NA
J: TRBJ2-7
size: once

DNA: TGTGCCAGCAGCTTGGGATTAACAGGGGGAAATCAGCCCCAGCATTTT
CDR3: CASSLGLTGGNQPQHF
V: TRBV5-8
D: TRBD1
J: TRBJ1-5
size: NA

DNA: TGCGCCAGCACGGGGAGGGGTTATAATTCACCCCTCCACTTT
CDR3: CASTGRGYNSPLHF
V: TRBV10-2
D: NA
J: TRBJ1-6
size: many

DNA: TGTGCCAGTAGTATAGGGACTAGCGGCTACGAGCAGTACTTC
CDR3: CASSIGTSGYEQYF
V: TRBV19
D: TRBD2
J: TRBJ2-7
size: NA

DNA: TGCGCCAGCAGCTTAGGGACTAGTATTTCGGAGACCCAGTACTTC
CDR3: CASSLGTSISETQYF
V: TRBV5-1
D: TRBD2
J: TRBJ2-5
size: NA

DNA: TGTGCCAGCAGCTTAGCGCAGGGGAACACTGAAGCTTTCTTT
CDR3: CASSLAQGNTEAFF
V: TRBV7-9
D: NA
J: TRBJ1-1
size: NA

DNA: TGTGCCAGCAGCCCCGGTCGGGGAAAGAACACTGAAGCTTTCTTT
CDR3: CASSPGRGKNTEAFF
V: TRBV11-3
D: NA
J: TRBJ1-1
size: NA

DNA: TGTGCCAGCAGCCAAGGGGCACTGGGCTACACCTTC
CDR3: CASSQGALGYTF
V: TRBV14
D: NA
J: TRBJ1-2
size: NA

DNA: TGTGCCAGCAGTGCGGGCAGGGTAAAGGTGGACACTGAAGCTTTCTTT
CDR3: CASSAGRVKVDTEAFF
V: TRBV6-1
D: NA
J: TRBJ1-1
size: NA

DNA: TGTGCCAGCAGCCCTCCAGGGGCCGCGGGTGGGATCGGCGAGCAGTACTTC
CDR3: CASSPPGAAGGIGEQYF
V: TRBV7-8
D: NA
J: TRBJ2-7
size: NA

DNA: TGCGCCAGCAGTGAGTCGGGATTTCAGGGGGCTTTCTTT
CDR3: CASSESGFQGAFF
V: TRBV10-2
D: NA
J: TRBJ1-1
size: NA

DNA: TGTGCCAGCAGTTTACCAGCGGGGAACTACGAGCAGTACTTC
CDR3: CASSLPAGNYEQYF
V: TRBV28
D: TRBD2
J: TRBJ2-7
size: NA

DNA: TGCAGTGCTGAGAGACAGGGAAAACTGTTTTTT
CDR3: CSAERQGKLFF
V: TRBV20-1
D: TRBD1
J: TRBJ1-4
size: once

DNA: TGCGCCAGCAGCTATAGCGGGGGGGCCACAGATACGCAGTATTTT
CDR3: CASSYSGGATDTQYF
V: TRBV5-1
D: TRBD2
J: TRBJ2-3
size: NA

DNA: TGTGCCAGCAGTATCCGGGACAGCAGCACAGATACGCAGTATTTT
CDR3: CASSIRDSSTDTQYF
V: TRBV27
D: TRBD1
J: TRBJ2-3
size: NA

DNA: TGTGCCACCAGCCGGGGACAGTGGGCTTTCTTT
CDR3: CATSRGQWAFF
V: TRBV15
D: TRBD1
J: TRBJ1-1
size: NA

DNA: TGTGCCAGCAGCCAAGATAACAGGGTTTATGGCTACACCTTC
CDR3: CASSQDNRVYGYTF
V: TRBV14
D: NA
J: TRBJ1-2
size: few

DNA: TGTGCCAGCAGCTTGCTAACAGGGGGCTATGGCTACACCTTC
CDR3: CASSLLTGGYGYTF
V: TRBV5-5
D: TRBD1
J: TRBJ1-2
size: NA

DNA: TGTGCCAGCAGCCGAGGGCCTCAGCAGTACTTC
CDR3: CASSRGPQQYF
V: TRBV14
D: NA
J: TRBJ2-7
size: NA

DNA: TGTGCCAGCAGCTTTCGGACAGCCGGGGATTCACCCCTCCACTTT
CDR3: CASSFRTAGDSPLHF
V: TRBV5-6
D: NA
J: TRBJ1-6
size: once

DNA: TGTGCCAGCAGTGAAGCGCTACCCGGGGAGCTGTTTTTT
CDR3: CASSEALPGELFF
V: TRBV2
D: NA
J: TRBJ2-2
size: NA

DNA: TGTGCCAGCCGCCCGAGGGGGGGTATCGCAGATACGCAGTATTTT
CDR3: CASRPRGGIADTQYF
V: TRBV5-4
D: NA
J: TRBJ2-3
size: NA

DNA: TGCGCCAGCAGCAAGGACAGGGGGCTTTACGAGCAGTACTTC
CDR3: CASSKDRGLYEQYF
V: TRBV5-1
D: TRBD1
J: TRBJ2-7
size: NA

DNA: TGTGCCAGCAGTGATAGTTCGCAGGGGTGGAGTGAGCAGTTCTTC
CDR3: CASSDSSQGWSEQFF
V: TRBV6-1
D: NA
J: TRBJ2-1
size: NA

DNA: TGCGCCAGCAGCTTGATGGCAGGGGGCGGCGGCACTGAAGCTTTCTTT
CDR3: CASSLMAGGGGTEAFF
V: TRBV5-1
D: TRBD1
J: TRBJ1-1
size: once

DNA: TGTGCCAGTAGCCAACCCCCGACAGGGAACACTGAAGCTTTCTTT
CDR3: CASSQPPTGNTEAFF
V: TRBV19
D: NA
J: TRBJ1-1
size: NA

DNA: TGTGCCAGCAGCTTAAAGTCTGAACTACCCAGCGAAGCTTTCTTT
CDR3: CASSLKSELPSEAFF
V: TRBV13
D: NA
J: TRBJ1-1
size: NA

DNA: TGTGCCAGCAGTTACGGGACTACCTTCCGAATGTATTTT
CDR3: CASSYGTTFRMYF
V: TRBV28
D: TRBD2
J: TRBJ2-3
size: NA

DNA: TGTGCCAGCAGCTCTAATAAACACAGGGGGGGTGGCTACACCTTC
CDR3: CASSSNKHRGGGYTF
V: TRBV11-2
D: TRBD1
J: TRBJ1-2
size: NA

DNA: TGTGCCAGCAGCCTCGGACTAGCGGGGGGCTCCTACAATGAGCAGTTCTTC
CDR3: CASSLGLAGGSYNEQFF
V: TRBV7-9
D: TRBD2
J: TRBJ2-1
size: once

DNA: TGTGCCAGCAGCCCCCGGGACTCCCTAAACACCATATATTTT
CDR3: CASSPRDSLNTIYF
V: TRBV6-5
D: NA
J: TRBJ1-3
size: NA

DNA: TGTGCCAGCAGCGTAGGAGACAGTTTCAATGAGCAGTTCTTC
CDR3: CASSVGDSFNEQFF
V: TRBV9
D: NA
J: TRBJ2-1
size: NA

DNA: TGTGCCAGCAGTAGAGGGAACACTGAAGCTTTCTTT
CDR3: CASSRGNTEAFF
V: TRBV28
D: NA
J: TRBJ1-1
size: NA